This T cell receptor beta chain derives from a study of blood T cell repertoires in COVID-19. In the study overall: The United States, Italy and Spain were the sources of the acute and convalescent COVID-19 samples. PBMCs, B-cell-depleted T cells, or T cells provided the cDNA or gDNA that made up the material.

This clone was observed a few times. Trimming stripped 6 bases from V and 0 bases from J, with 9 bases between. The germline gives CDR1 SQVTM, CDR2 ANQGSEA. CDR3 size: 13 residues. Under the authors' procedure: Researchers report that nucleated cell counts were estimated from reference gene primer amplification. TCRdb's copy holds only in-frame clones and misses some; the assay was immunoSEQ multiplex PCR. From that table come the V and J calls and clone size; the DNA was used to work out D and trimming. The repertoire holds approximately 270,000 clones, with approximately 85% as singletons. The chain is built from TRBV29-1 and TRBJ2-1; D unclear. Sample: peripheral blood. This receptor was taken from a woman between 65 and 79 years old with acute or convalescent COVID-19. The CDR3 here is CSVRPSSYNEQFF. The CDR3 bases are TGCAGCGTGAGGCCTAGCTCCTACAATGAGCAGTTCTTC.